This entry lists 3 T cell receptor beta chains sequenced from one sample in a study of cytotoxic CD8 clonotypes in ibrutinib-treated CLL. Only in-frame clones appear in the TCRdb table, and some are missing; sequencing was by immunoSEQ multiplex PCR. The repertoire holds about 330,000 clones, with under 70% as singletons. The source was PBMCs, collected after 36 months of ibrutinib treatment. These receptors all stem from a human donor with chronic lymphocytic leukemia.

The chain joins TRBV27 to TRBJ2-7; D is perhaps TRBD1 or TRBD2 (5 bases each). The germline V gene has CDR1 MNHEY and CDR2 SMNVEV (reference sequence). V gave up 6 bases and J gave up 2 bases, with 20 bases separating them. CDR3 length: 16 residues. CDR3 nucleotide sequence: TGTGCCAGCAGCCACCGTCCGGGGCCCGCTACCTACGAGCAGTACTTC. Its protein is CASSHRPGPATYEQYF.

The rearrangement uses TRBV19 and TRBJ2-3; 12 bases match TRBD2. The CDR3 has 13 residues. In germline, CDR1 is LNHDA, CDR2 SQIVND (reference sequence). Trimming cost V 9 bases and J 7 bases; bases outside gene matches: 5. The CDR3 sequence is CASRLAGVHTQYF. DNA for the CDR3: TGTGCCAGCCGACTAGCGGGGGTACATACGCAGTATTTT.

The chain carries TRBV11-2 and TRBJ1-2; 9 positions match TRBD1. V was pared by 5 bases and J by 6 bases, with 13 bases of the junction left unmatched. Germline V gene data show CDR1 as SGHAT and CDR2 as FQNNGV. This CDR3 contains 16 residues. The CDR3 sequence is CASSTYRGRGENGYTF. CDR3 sequence (DNA): TGTGCCAGCAGCACCTACAGGGGGCGAGGAGAAAATGGCTACACCTTC.